These 26 T cell receptor beta chains originate from one sample sequenced in a study of beta chain features in type 1 diabetes. Reverse transcription of all isolated RNA meant that expressed TCRB transcripts were sequenced. Libraries were prepared by immunoSEQ multiplex PCR; TCRdb keeps only in-frame clonotypes and omits some of them. The table has 350,000 to 450,000 clones, over 11% seen once; the top ten hold roughly 0.035%. Sequences were obtained from naive CD4+ T cells from blood. Source of these receptors: a man between 25 and 39 years old in good health.

The V call is TRBV9, the J call TRBJ2-1; tentatively, D is TRBD1 or TRBD2 (5 bases each). V was shortened by 4 bases and J by 2 bases, with 13 bases between the two germline ends. The CDR3 loop spans 15 amino acids. Germline-derived CDR1 and CDR2 are SGDLS and YYNGEE. CDR3: CASSPAGGPYNEQFF. The DNA of the CDR3 is TGTGCCAGCAGCCCAGCTGGGGGACCCTACAATGAGCAGTTCTTC. Filled out from reference TRBV9 and TRBJ2-1, the complete variable domain reads DSGVTQTPKHLITATGQRVTLRCSPRSGDLSVYWYQQSLDQGLQFLIQYYNGEERAKGNILERFSAQQFPDLHSELNLSSLELGDSALYFCASSPAGGPYNEQFFGPGTRLTVL.

This chain uses TRBV7-9 with TRBJ2-3; weak D call: TRBD2 (5 bases). Germline V lookup: CDR1 SEHNR, CDR2 FQNEAQ (reference sequence). Trimming removed 1 base at V and 1 base at J, with 9 bases between. CDR3 length: 15 residues. The CDR3 region is CASSLGLTRTDTQYF. The CDR3 DNA is TGTGCCAGCAGCTTAGGACTAACCCGCACAGATACGCAGTATTTT. The variable domain in full, with the rest retrieved from reference TRBV7-9 and TRBJ2-3, is DTGVSQNPRHKITKRGQNVTFRCDPISEHNRLYWYRQTLGQGPEFLTYFQNEAQLEKSRLLSDRFSAERPKGSFSTLEIQRTEQGDSAMYLCASSLGLTRTDTQYFGPGTRLTVL.

This clone was detected only a few times. V and J are TRBV18 and TRBJ2-7; D tentatively fits TRBD1 or TRBD2 (5 bases each). The CDR3 has 17 amino acids. Trimming left V 0 bases short and J 0 bases short, with 15 bases between. Germline CDR1 KGHSH, CDR2 LQKENI. The CDR3 is CASSPPSGRDPSYEQYV. CDR3 bases: TGTGCCAGCTCACCACCGAGCGGCAGGGACCCCTCCTACGAGCAGTACGTC.

The chain links TRBV12-5 to TRBJ2-7, with TRBD1 matching over 10 bases. Germline CDR1 reads LGHNT; CDR2 reads FRNRAP. The junction had 7 bases not matched to a gene; V was cut back by 7 bases and J by 4 bases. This CDR3 is built from 14 residues. The CDR3 loop reads CASARTGGRYEQYF. The DNA of the CDR3 is TGTGCTAGTGCCAGGACAGGGGGAAGATACGAGCAGTACTTC. The whole variable domain, filled in from reference TRBV12-5 and TRBJ2-7, reads DARVTQTPRHKVTEMGQEVTMRCQPILGHNTVFWYRQTMMQGLELLAYFRNRAPLDDSGMPKDRFSAEMPDATLATLKIQPSEPRDSAVYFCASARTGGRYEQYFGPGTRLTVT.

There are a few counts of this clone. The sample holds other DNA sequences that translate to the same CDR3. The J gene is TRBJ2-5, the V gene TRBV7-2; 13 bases match TRBD2. The CDR3 sequence is 16 residues long. With V trimmed by 5 bases and J by 1 base, 4 bases remained unmatched. Per germline, CDR1 SGHTA and CDR2 FQGNSA. The CDR3 DNA reads as TGTGCCAGCAGCCCGAGACTAGCGGGGGGCCAAGAGACCCAGTACTTC. Amino acids: CASSPRLAGGQETQYF. Based on the CDR3 plus reference TRBV7-2 and TRBJ2-5, the full variable domain is GAGVSQSPSNKVTEKGKDVELRCDPISGHTALYWYRQSLGQGLEFLIYFQGNSAPDKSGLPSDRFSAERTGGSVSTLTIQRTQQEDSAVYLCASSPRLAGGQETQYFGPGTRLLVL.

The rearrangement links TRBV5-6 to TRBJ2-5, with a possible D match to TRBD2 (5 bases). Germline V gene sequence: CDR1 SGHDT, CDR2 YYEEEE. V was pared by 7 bases and J by 5 bases, with 9 bases between. The CDR3 is made up of 11 amino acids. This chain's CDR3 is CASCRRETQYF. CDR3 DNA sequence: TGTGCCAGCTGTCGGAGGGAGACCCAGTACTTC.

CDR3 in DNA: TGTGCCAGCAGGATACGCTACAATGAGCAGTTCTTC. Translation gives CASRIRYNEQFF. This chain uses TRBV6-6 with TRBJ2-1; D remains unclear. V was clipped by 6 bases and J by 3 bases, with 6 bases between them. Germline V CDR1 and CDR2: MNHNY, SVGAGI (reference sequence). The CDR3 is made up of 12 amino acids.

This chain joins TRBV6-5 and TRBJ1-2, with 7 bases lining up with TRBD1. The V gene end was trimmed by 0 bases and the J gene end by 8 bases; junction bases not matched to a gene: 9. This CDR3 comprises 15 residues. Germline V CDR1 and CDR2: MNHEY, SVGAGI. The CDR3 nucleotides read TGTGCCAGCAGTTACTCTCACCGACAGGGCGGCGGCTACACCTTC. Protein: CASSYSHRQGGGYTF.

The chain links TRBV6-5 to TRBJ2-5; 7 bases map to TRBD2. In germline, CDR1 is MNHEY, CDR2 SVGAGI. J lost 6 bases, V lost 0 bases, and 7 bases had no gene match. This CDR3 comprises 15 residues. This CDR3 is CASSYSSGTPQTQYF. CDR3 DNA sequence: TGTGCCAGCAGTTACTCGAGCGGGACTCCGCAGACCCAGTACTTC.

This clone showed up just a few times. This chain uses TRBV5-4 with TRBJ2-7, with 7 positions matching TRBD2. With 1 base clipped from V and 2 bases from J, the junction kept 6 bases outside the gene matches. CDR3 length equals 15 residues. Per germline, CDR1 SGHNT and CDR2 YYREEE (reference sequence). The chain's CDR3 is CASSLFASGTYEQYF. In nucleotides, the CDR3 is TGTGCCAGCAGCTTGTTCGCTAGCGGCACCTACGAGCAGTACTTC.

J is TRBJ1-2 and V is TRBV6-1; D possibly corresponds to TRBD1 (5 bases). Per germline, CDR1 MNHNS and CDR2 SASEGT. The V gene lost 6 bases and the J gene lost 4 bases, with 9 bases spanning the gap. The CDR3 spans 12 residues. Here the CDR3 reads CASSWDGYGYTF. The CDR3 DNA follows: TGTGCCAGCAGCTGGGACGGCTATGGCTACACCTTC.

This clone came up a few times. The rearrangement uses TRBV25-1 and TRBJ2-2, with TRBD2 matching 10 bases. Germline-derived CDR1 and CDR2 are MGHDK and SYGVNS. Germline trimming cut 8 bases from V and 3 bases from J; bases unmatched to any gene: 6. The CDR3 totals 15 residues. The CDR3 spells CASSLAGVYTGELFF. CDR3 DNA: TGTGCCAGCTCCCTAGCGGGAGTCTACACCGGGGAGCTGTTTTTT.

There are a few counts of this clone. The chain carries TRBV27 and TRBJ2-3; D is possibly TRBD1 or TRBD2 (5 bases each). Germline lookup yields CDR1 MNHEY and CDR2 SMNVEV (reference sequence). V lost 5 bases and J lost 8, with 17 bases in between. The CDR3 totals 14 residues. The CDR3 region has the DNA TGTGCCAGCAGTCGAATGAGGGGTGGGGTTACGCAGTATTTT. Encoded protein: CASSRMRGGVTQYF.

This clone was observed a handful of times. The rearrangement links TRBV4-1 to TRBJ2-6; the D is unclear. CDR1 MGHRA and CDR2 YSYEKL come from the germline V gene. The CDR3 contains 16 residues. V was shortened by 3 bases and J by 1 base, with 10 bases between the two germline ends. This CDR3 is CASSQVKGSGANVLTF. CDR3 in DNA: TGCGCCAGCAGCCAGGTTAAGGGTTCTGGGGCCAACGTCCTGACTTTC.

V is TRBV30 and J is TRBJ1-4; D remains ambiguous. The CDR3 sequence is 15 residues long. Germline values: CDR1 GTSNPN, CDR2 SVGIG (reference sequence). Between the trimmed V and J ends, which lost 2 bases and 7 bases, there was a span of 17 bases. This CDR3 is CAWSSTYRRSEKLFF. In DNA, the CDR3 is TGTGCCTGGAGTTCAACGTACCGAAGGAGTGAAAAACTGTTTTTT.

The sample holds a few counts of this clone. CDR3 sequence reads: CSVRGAANEKLFF. The CDR3 DNA follows: TGCAGCGTCCGGGGGGCGGCTAATGAAAAACTGTTTTTT. This chain links TRBV29-1 with TRBJ1-4; D is perhaps TRBD1 (6 bases). The CDR3 runs to 13 residues. Per the germline V gene, CDR1 is SQVTM and CDR2 is ANQGSEA. Trimming stripped 6 bases from V and 3 bases from J, with 11 bases between.

This clone was observed a handful of times. The rearrangement links TRBV30 to TRBJ1-3; D not resolved. There are 13 residues in the CDR3. Trimming cost V 3 bases and J 2 bases, with 8 bases left between them. Germline loops: CDR1 GTSNPN, CDR2 SVGIG (reference sequence). The CDR3 DNA reads TGTGCCTGGAGGATCGTAACTGGAAACACCATATATTTT. This sequence encodes CAWRIVTGNTIYF.

A few counts support this clone. This chain uses TRBV11-2 with TRBJ2-3; D is unresolved. The V end lost 10 bases, the J end lost 4 bases, and 12 bases lay between the germline ends. The CDR3 length is 12 residues. The germline V gene encodes CDR1 SGHAT and CDR2 FQNNGV. The CDR3 region has the DNA TGTGCCACAGGCCGTGGGGCAGATACGCAGTATTTT. It codes for CATGRGADTQYF.

This clone showed up just a few times. This sequence joins TRBV14 and TRBJ2-4, with 9 nucleotides matching TRBD1. Germline-derived CDR1 and CDR2 are SGHDN and FVKESK. The V gene end was trimmed by 2 bases and the J gene end by 1 base; junction bases not matched to a gene: 6. The CDR3 is 17 amino acids. The CDR3 sequence is CASSQPGQGWAKNIQYF. The CDR3 DNA reads as TGTGCCAGCAGCCAACCGGGACAGGGTTGGGCCAAAAACATTCAGTACTTC.

The V gene is TRBV7-2, the J gene TRBJ2-5; D is unresolved. Trimming removed 6 bases from V and 4 bases from J, with 18 bases in between. CDR1 and CDR2 (germline): SGHTA, FQGNSA. The CDR3 has 15 residues. The CDR3 sequence: CASSSDFGRRETQYF. The CDR3 DNA follows: TGTGCCAGCAGTTCTGACTTCGGACGTAGAGAGACCCAGTACTTC.

The J gene is TRBJ2-2, the V gene TRBV25-1; D is uncertain. Germline V gene lookup returns CDR1 MGHDK and CDR2 SYGVNS. This CDR3 has 15 residues. Between the trimmed V and J ends, which lost 5 bases and 2 bases, there was a span of 12 bases. The CDR3 spells CASSPWVPNTGELFF. CDR3 nucleotides: TGTGCCAGCAGTCCCTGGGTACCTAACACCGGGGAGCTGTTTTTT.

Only a few counts were recorded for this clone. The chain recombines TRBV25-1 with TRBJ1-6, with unresolved D. The CDR3 is 13 amino acids. The germline V gene has CDR1 MGHDK and CDR2 SYGVNS. The V and J ends lost 6 bases and 4 bases respectively, with 7 bases between them. The CDR3 bases are TGTGCCAGCAGACCGGGATATAATTCACCCCTCCACTTT. Protein: CASRPGYNSPLHF. The whole variable domain, remainder taken from reference TRBV25-1 and TRBJ1-6, is EADIYQTPRYLVIGTGKKITLECSQTMGHDKMYWYQQDPGMELHLIHYSYGVNSTEKGDLSSESTVSRIRTEHFPLTLESARPSHTSQYLCASRPGYNSPLHFGNGTRLTVT.

This clone was detected a few times. The V gene is TRBV7-2, the J gene TRBJ2-4; TRBD1 matches at 9 bases. The CDR3 length is 17 residues. V shed 0 bases and J 2 bases; nucleotides not matched to a gene: 5. From germline, CDR1 is SGHTA and CDR2 FQGNSA. The chain's CDR3 is CASSLAGQGRTKNIQYF. The CDR3 region has the DNA TGTGCCAGCAGCTTAGCGGGACAGGGAAGAACCAAAAACATTCAGTACTTC.

The chain has TRBV6-8 and TRBJ2-1, with D possibly matching TRBD2 (5 bases). The germline V and J ends were trimmed by 2 bases and 2 bases, with 10 bases remaining between them. CDR1 and CDR2 from the germline V gene are MNHGY and SAAAGT. This CDR3 region has 15 residues. The CDR3 coding sequence is TGTGCCAGCAGTTACGTCGAGCGGACCTACAATGAGCAGTTCTTC. This encodes CASSYVERTYNEQFF.

This chain joins TRBV11-2 and TRBJ2-1; 11 bases line up with TRBD1. Trimming at V came to 5 bases and at J to 3 bases, leaving 3 bases not matched to a gene. The CDR3 runs 15 residues. Germline loops: CDR1 SGHAT, CDR2 FQNNGV. In DNA form, the CDR3 reads TGTGCCAGCAGCACGGGACAGGGGGTCTACAATGAGCAGTTCTTC. This translates into CASSTGQGVYNEQFF.

A remark on this clone: Additional DNA sequences in this sample encode the identical CDR3. The chain recombines TRBV9 with TRBJ2-3; D is uncertain. This CDR3 is 13 amino acids long. Trimming left V 0 bases short and J 0 bases short, with 2 bases between. Germline CDR1 reads SGDLS; CDR2 reads YYNGEE. The CDR3 reads CASSVVSTDTQYF. The CDR3 bases are TGTGCCAGCAGCGTAGTTAGCACAGATACGCAGTATTTT.